This T cell receptor beta chain was captured in a study of blood T cell repertoires in COVID-19. In the study overall: T cells, B-cell-depleted T cells, or PBMCs provided the cDNA or gDNA that served as material.

The table came from immunoSEQ multiplex PCR; TCRdb's copy has only in-frame clones and leaves some out. Of about 200,000 clones in the sample, approximately 83% were seen once. With 3 bases removed from V and 8 bases from J, the gap between germline ends came to 13 bases. Germline CDR1 and CDR2: SGHVS and FQNEAQ. The CDR3 covers 13 residues. The sequenced sample was PBMCs or T cells enriched from blood (not recorded which). The rearrangement links TRBV7-8 to TRBJ1-2; tentatively, D is TRBD1 (5 bases). The sequence was collected from a woman between 40 and 50 years old with acute COVID-19. This chain's CDR3 is CASSFGPQGGYTF. CDR3 DNA sequence: TGTGCCAGCAGCTTTGGGCCGCAGGGCGGCTACACCTTC.